This section outlines one T cell receptor beta chain sequence together with its context. As yet, its antigen is unknown. These data belong to a study of Ad26.COV2.S vaccination and SARS-CoV-2 variants. Whole-study findings and limits: Breadth and depth estimates from TCRs may understate total T cell responses. Similar non-spike TCR breadth was seen in vaccine and placebo recipients. Substantial breadth in spike-specific CD8+ and CD4+ T cell responses was reportedly seen after vaccination. Placebo recipients showed lower spike-specific TCR breadth than vaccinees.

The method was immunoSEQ multiplex PCR; TCRdb's version includes in-frame clones alone and lacks a portion of them. The data show roughly 180,000 clones, about 83% seen once. The ends were cut back, 3 bases at V and 5 bases at J, with 16 bases in the middle. The germline CDR1 and CDR2 sequences are LGHDT and YNNKEL (reference sequence). CDR3 length: 15 amino acids. The rearrangement joins TRBV3-1 (or the pseudogene TRBV3-2) to TRBJ2-5; D perhaps matches TRBD2 (6 bases). This receptor was obtained from a human donor who had recovered from COVID-19. The sequences come from peripheral blood, collected after recovery from COVID-19. CDR3 sequence: CASSHLAGSGETQYF. DNA for the CDR3: TGTGCCAGCAGCCATCTGGCGGGATCTGGGGAGACCCAGTACTTC.